Given below is one T cell receptor beta chain in context. The antigen is not known. Other DNA variants within this sample encode the same CDR3. The germline V gene has CDR1 SGDLS and CDR2 YYNGEE. V lost 0 bases and J 5 bases, leaving 11 bases between the germline ends. The CDR3 consists of 15 residues. This sample is part of a study of chemoradiotherapy in HPV16-positive cancers. Study results and limitations: HPV-specific T cells were functionally defined from only two HPV16-positive patients.

Measured with immunoSEQ multiplex PCR; TCRdb has only the in-frame clones, and not every one. The sample comprises 7,300 or so clones, about 86% of which are singletons, and around 3% rests with the top ten. This sample comprised blood, obtained from a patient who underwent chemoradiotherapy. The sequence was collected from a human donor with HPV-associated anogenital cancer. V usage is TRBV9 and J usage is TRBJ1-4, with a possible D match to TRBD1 (6 bases). The chain's CDR3 is CASSVGGRRNEKLFF. CDR3 sequence (DNA): TGTGCCAGCAGCGTAGGGGGGCGGAGAAATGAAAAACTGTTTTTT.